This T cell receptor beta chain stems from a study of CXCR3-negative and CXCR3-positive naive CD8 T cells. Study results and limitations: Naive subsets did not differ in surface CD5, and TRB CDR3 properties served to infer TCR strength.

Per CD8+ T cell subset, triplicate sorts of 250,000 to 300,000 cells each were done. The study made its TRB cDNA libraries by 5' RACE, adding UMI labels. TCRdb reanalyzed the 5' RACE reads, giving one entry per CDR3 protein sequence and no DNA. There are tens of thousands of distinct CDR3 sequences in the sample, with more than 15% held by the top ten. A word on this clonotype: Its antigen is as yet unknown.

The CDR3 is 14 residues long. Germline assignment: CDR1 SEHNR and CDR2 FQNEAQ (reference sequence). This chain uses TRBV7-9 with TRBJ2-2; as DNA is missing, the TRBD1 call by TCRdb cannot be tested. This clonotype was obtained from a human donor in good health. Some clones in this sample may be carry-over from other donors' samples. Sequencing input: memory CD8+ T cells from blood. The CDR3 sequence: CASSSTGGPGELFF.